This T cell receptor (beta chain) came from a study of blood T cell repertoires in COVID-19. Here immunoSEQ multiplex PCR was the method, and the copy in TCRdb shows in-frame clones only, minus some. The table lists about 180,000 clones, approximately 85% of them singletons. Trimming took off 7 bases at V and 0 bases at J, with 22 bases between the two ends. The CDR3 is 17 amino acids. Germline assignment: CDR1 MDHEN and CDR2 SYDVKM. Participants' reported clinical history set cohort assignment. Sample: PBMCs or T cells enriched from blood (not recorded which). The chain employs TRBV28 and TRBJ2-7; D is possibly TRBD2 (6 bases). The TCR sequence derives from a woman between 25 and 40 years old who had recovered from COVID-19. CDR3 nucleotides: TGTGCCAGCACCCCCGGGAGCGACCTGAGGGGCTCCTACGAGCAGTACTTC. Translation: CASTPGSDLRGSYEQYF.